The clone carrying this TCR beta chain was counted ten times or more. The antigen is undetermined. A junction end diverges from the germline sequence, so it may reflect a read error. The sample comes from a study of T cell repertoires in cytomegalovirus infection. There are 13 residues in the CDR3. The V gene's germline CDR1 is SEHNR and CDR2 FQNEAQ (reference sequence). TCRdb recomputed calls from the reads with MiXCR, one row per CDR3 protein. The profile shows approximately 1,000,000 distinct CDR3 sequences, 30% to 40% of them singletons. The source was cultured CD8+ T cells from PBMCs, collected from culture after CMV antigen stimulation. The TCR originated in a human donor in good health (CMV status not recorded). Some clones in this sample may be carry-over from other donors' samples. This sequence joins TRBV7-9 and TRBJ1-2; D unclear. The CDR3 loop reads CASSKGSNSGYTF. The CDR3, as DNA: TGTGCCAGCAGTAAGGGCAGCAACTCTGGCTACACCTTC.